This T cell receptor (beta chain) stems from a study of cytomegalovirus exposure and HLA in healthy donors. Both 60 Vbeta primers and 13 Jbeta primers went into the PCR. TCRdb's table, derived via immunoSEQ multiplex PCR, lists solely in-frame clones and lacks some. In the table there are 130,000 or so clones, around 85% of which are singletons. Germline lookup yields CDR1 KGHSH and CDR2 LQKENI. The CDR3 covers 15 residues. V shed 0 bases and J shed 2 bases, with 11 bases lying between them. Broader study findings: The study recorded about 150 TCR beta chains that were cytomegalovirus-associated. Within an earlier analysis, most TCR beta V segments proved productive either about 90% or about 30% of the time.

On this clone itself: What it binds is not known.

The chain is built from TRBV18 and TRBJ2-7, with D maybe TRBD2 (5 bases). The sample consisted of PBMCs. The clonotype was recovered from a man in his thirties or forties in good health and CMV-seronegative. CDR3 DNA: TGTGCCAGCTCACCACCTCCCGGGATTGCCTACGAGCAGTACTTC. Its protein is CASSPPPGIAYEQYF.